A selection of T cell receptor beta chains follows, all from one sample in a study of CD8+ T cells in alopecia areata. Profiling relied on immunoSEQ multiplex PCR, and the TCRdb table lists in-frame clones only, not all of them. This sample has some 100,000 clones; roughly 56% occur once, and the top ten carry around 17%. Sequences were derived from CD8+ T cells sorted from blood, sampled between weeks 55 and 65, from a patient treated with tofacitinib. These receptors were obtained from a human donor with alopecia areata. Each CDR3 is given with its conserved first and last residue. The order of the fields is CDR3 DNA, CDR3 protein, J gene, clone size, V gene, D gene. D genes are given only for firm matches. The size field is filled for only some rows; it gives once, few, many or a size class.

TGTGCCAGCAGCTCGTCAGCGGGGGGCCCCAGCTCCTACGAGCAGTACTTC,CASSSSAGGPSSYEQYF,TRBJ2-7,NA,TRBV7-9,TRBD2
TGCAGCGTTGAGCAGGGGGAATCCTACGAGCAGTACTTC,CSVEQGESYEQYF,TRBJ2-7,NA,TRBV29-1,TRBD1
TGTGCCAGCAGTTTATGGGACAATGAGCAGTTCTTC,CASSLWDNEQFF,TRBJ2-1,few,TRBV28,NA
TGTGCTAGCAGTCGAGGACAGGGATCGGCTCATGAGCAGTTCTTC,CASSRGQGSAHEQFF,TRBJ2-1,once,TRBV7-7,TRBD1
TGTGCCAGCAGTTTCCCAGGCCTAGAGCAGTTCTTC,CASSFPGLEQFF,TRBJ2-1,NA,TRBV27,NA
TGTGCCTGGAGAGGACTATCCGAGACCCAGTACTTC,CAWRGLSETQYF,TRBJ2-5,NA,TRBV30,NA
TGTGCCAGCAGCGTCCCGACAGCTTCGGGCACCGGGGAGCTGTTTTTT,CASSVPTASGTGELFF,TRBJ2-2,NA,TRBV9,NA
TGTGCCAGCAGCATCGGACTAGCGGGGTACAATGAGCAGTTCTTC,CASSIGLAGYNEQFF,TRBJ2-1,NA,TRBV27,TRBD2
TGTGCCAGCAACGAGAAGGGTGAGAACACTGAAGCTTTCTTT,CASNEKGENTEAFF,TRBJ1-1,NA,TRBV7-9,NA
TGCGCCAGCAGCCAAGATGACGGACAGGACAATGAGCAGTTCTTC,CASSQDDGQDNEQFF,TRBJ2-1,few,TRBV4-1,TRBD1
TGTGCCAGCAGTGGTAGCGGGACTTTCACAGATACGCAGTATTTT,CASSGSGTFTDTQYF,TRBJ2-3,NA,TRBV2,TRBD2
TGTGCCAGCAGCCCTAGCGGGGTTTACAATGAGCAGTTCTTC,CASSPSGVYNEQFF,TRBJ2-1,NA,TRBV14,TRBD2
TGTGCCAGCAGCGCTCTGGAGAGCGGGGGGAAAGAGACCCAGTACTTC,CASSALESGGKETQYF,TRBJ2-5,few,TRBV11-2,TRBD2
TGTGCCAGCAGATCCGCCGGGCTAGCGTCCTACAATGAGCAGTTCTTC,CASRSAGLASYNEQFF,TRBJ2-1,NA,TRBV2,NA
TGCGCCAGCCCCACTAGCGGGGGGGCCGATGAGCAGTTCTTC,CASPTSGGADEQFF,TRBJ2-1,NA,TRBV10-2,TRBD2
TGTGCCAGCAGCTTAGGCCCTCCCGTCCTTGAGGCCAACGTCCTGACTTTC,CASSLGPPVLEANVLTF,TRBJ2-6,few,TRBV7-9,NA
TGCGCCAGCAGCTTGGGGCATAACTACACCTTC,CASSLGHNYTF,TRBJ1-2,NA,TRBV5-1,NA
TGTGCCAGCAGCTTGTACGCAGGGGACACTGAAGCTTTCTTT,CASSLYAGDTEAFF,TRBJ1-1,NA,TRBV5-5,NA
TGTGCCAGCGGACCCGGACAGAGCAATCAGCCCCAGCATTTT,CASGPGQSNQPQHF,TRBJ1-5,NA,TRBV6-1,NA
TGTGCTAGTGGTCCCACGGGGGAAGGGAGGTTCTTC,CASGPTGEGRFF,TRBJ2-1,few,TRBV12-5,NA
TGTGCCAGCAGTCCCGACAGGGCTAGGTTGAACACTGAAGCTTTCTTT,CASSPDRARLNTEAFF,TRBJ1-1,NA,TRBV2,TRBD1
TGTGCCAGCTCACCAAAAGCAGGGGGCTCGGGTCAGCCCCAGCATTTT,CASSPKAGGSGQPQHF,TRBJ1-5,once,TRBV18,TRBD1
TGTGCCTGGAGTCCAGGGGGCTTGAACACTGAAGCTTTCTTT,CAWSPGGLNTEAFF,TRBJ1-1,NA,TRBV30,TRBD1
TGTGCCAGCAGTTACCTGCGGAATCAGCCCCAGCATTTT,CASSYLRNQPQHF,TRBJ1-5,NA,TRBV6-5,NA
TGTGCCAGCAGCTTTCGAGGAGCGGGGAGCTACAATGAGCAGTTCTTC,CASSFRGAGSYNEQFF,TRBJ2-1,NA,TRBV7-6,TRBD2
TGTGCCAGCAGCAAACGGACAGGGGGCTACGAGCAGTACTTC,CASSKRTGGYEQYF,TRBJ2-7,few,TRBV27,TRBD1
TGCAGCGTTGAAGGACTAGCGGACTACAATGAGCAGTTCTTC,CSVEGLADYNEQFF,TRBJ2-1,few,TRBV29-1,TRBD2
TGTGCCTGGAGCGCAACAGGGACTGGTGGAAACACCATATATTTT,CAWSATGTGGNTIYF,TRBJ1-3,few,TRBV30,NA
TGCAGCGTTGAGGCCACGTTCCAAGAGACCCAGTACTTC,CSVEATFQETQYF,TRBJ2-5,NA,TRBV29-1,NA
TGCGCCAGCAGCCAAGGGCCTGGAGTGGGTCAGCCCCAGCATTTT,CASSQGPGVGQPQHF,TRBJ1-5,NA,TRBV4-1,NA
TGTGCCAGCCTGGCAGGGGGCGGGCAGACCCAGTACTTC,CASLAGGGQTQYF,TRBJ2-5,NA,TRBV6-5,TRBD1
TGTGCCAGCAGCTTAGGAGACCAGGGAGACAATGAGCAGTTCTTC,CASSLGDQGDNEQFF,TRBJ2-1,NA,TRBV13,NA
TGTGCCAGCACCCTGGGGAAGAGTGAAGCTTTCTTT,CASTLGKSEAFF,TRBJ1-1,NA,TRBV2,NA
TGTGCCTGGAGTGTTGCCGGCCAGCCCCAGCATTTT,CAWSVAGQPQHF,TRBJ1-5,few,TRBV30,NA
TGTGCCAGCAGCCCCCCCGCTGGGACAGGAGAATCTGGGGCCAACGTCCTGACTTTC,CASSPPAGTGESGANVLTF,TRBJ2-6,NA,TRBV7-9,TRBD1
TGCGCCAGCAGTCAATCAAACTTCTCCTATAATTCACCCCTCCACTTT,CASSQSNFSYNSPLHF,TRBJ1-6,NA,TRBV23-1,NA
TGTGCCAGCAGCTTACGGGTACTAGAGCAGTTCTTC,CASSLRVLEQFF,TRBJ2-1,NA,TRBV7-9,NA
TGTGCCTGGAGTGGAGGAAACACCATATATTTT,CAWSGGNTIYF,TRBJ1-3,few,TRBV30,NA
TGTGCCAGCAGTCCGGGACAGTGGTATGGCTACACCTTC,CASSPGQWYGYTF,TRBJ1-2,NA,TRBV27,TRBD1
TGTGCCAGCAGCGTATCCGGGACAGGCACAGATACGCAGTATTTT,CASSVSGTGTDTQYF,TRBJ2-3,once,TRBV9,TRBD1
TGTGCCAGCAGCACTAATGGCGGGTACAATGAGCAGTTCTTC,CASSTNGGYNEQFF,TRBJ2-1,NA,TRBV7-9,NA
TGCAGTGCTGTGCCGGTGGATACGCAGTATTTT,CSAVPVDTQYF,TRBJ2-3,few,TRBV20-1,NA
TGTGCCAGCAGCGGGAGCGGCCCAGATACGCAGTATTTT,CASSGSGPDTQYF,TRBJ2-3,NA,TRBV7-8,NA
TGTGCCAGCTACGGAGCGGAGACCCAGTACTTC,CASYGAETQYF,TRBJ2-5,NA,TRBV6-5,NA